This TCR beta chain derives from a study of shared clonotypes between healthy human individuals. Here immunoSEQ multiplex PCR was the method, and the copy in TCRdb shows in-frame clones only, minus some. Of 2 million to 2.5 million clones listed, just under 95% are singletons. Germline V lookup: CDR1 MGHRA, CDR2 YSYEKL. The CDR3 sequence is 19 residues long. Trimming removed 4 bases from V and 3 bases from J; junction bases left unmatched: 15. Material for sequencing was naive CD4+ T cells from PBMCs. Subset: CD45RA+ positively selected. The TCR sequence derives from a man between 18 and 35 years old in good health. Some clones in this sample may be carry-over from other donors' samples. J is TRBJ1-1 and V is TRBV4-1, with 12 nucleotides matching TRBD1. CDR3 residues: CASSRVPTGTGGTYTEAFF. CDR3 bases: TGCGCCAGCAGCCGAGTCCCTACCGGGACAGGGGGCACGTACACTGAAGCTTTCTTT.